What follows are 13 T cell receptor beta chains derived from one specimen sequenced in a study of human T cells and chemical hapten exposure. Regarding time point: pre-sensitization, week 0. Treatment meaning: therapeutic diphenylcyclopropenone sensitization with weekly scalp DPC. Via MiXCR, TCRdb re-called the RACE reads, giving one row per CDR3 protein. The sample gives tens of thousands of distinct CDR3 sequences, over 9% of which show up once; around 3.9% is in the top ten. The source was whole blood, collected in connection with sensitization to the hapten diphenylcyclopropenone (DPC). The receptors stem from a woman aged 40 to 55 with alopecia areata. Some clones in this sample may be carry-over from other donors' samples.

This clonotype occurred many times. The chain is built from TRBV12-3 or TRBV12-4 and TRBJ1-5; D gene ambiguous. This CDR3 contains 14 residues. With 3 bases removed from V and 5 bases from J, the gap between germline ends came to 11 bases. CDR3 coding DNA: TGTGCCAGCAGTTTCGCGAGTAGGCATCAGCCCCAGCATTTT. It is translated as CASSFASRHQPQHF.

This clonotype occurred many times. The J gene is TRBJ1-3, the V gene TRBV11-2, with 7 bases aligning to TRBD1. Losses at the gene ends were 5 bases for V and 2 bases for J; bases not matched to a gene: 9. Germline lookup yields CDR1 SGHAT and CDR2 FQNNGV. CDR3 length: 16 amino acids. The CDR3 DNA reads as TGTGCCAGCAGCCCCCGGACAGGACGAACTGGAAACACCATATATTTT. As protein: CASSPRTGRTGNTIYF.

The chain links TRBV5-1 to TRBJ2-1; D remains ambiguous. The CDR3 runs 14 residues. Between the trimmed V and J ends, which lost 6 bases and 1 base, there was a span of 11 bases. CDR1 is SGHRS, CDR2 YFSETQ, per germline. The CDR3 DNA reads TGCGCCAGCACCGAGGCCGGTTCCTACAATGAGCAGTTCTTC. It encodes CASTEAGSYNEQFF.

In the case of this clonotype: With a much larger clone just one base away, this may be a read error. The chain joins TRBV6-4 to TRBJ2-6; perhaps TRBD1 as D (5 bases). This CDR3 has 14 amino acids. From germline, CDR1 is MRHNA and CDR2 SNTAGT. The CDR3 loop reads CASSNTTGANALTF. CDR3 nucleotides: TGTGCCAGCAGTAATACAACTGGGGCCAACGCCCTGACTTTC.

This clonotype was seen repeatedly, ten times or more. The J gene is TRBJ2-5, the V gene TRBV5-5; the D is unclear. Trimming took off 0 bases at V and 5 bases at J, with 14 bases between the two ends. Germline loops: CDR1 SGHKS, CDR2 YYEKEE (reference sequence). CDR3 length: 15 residues. The CDR3 DNA follows: TGTGCCAGCAGCTTGGACCAGCTCGGTCGGGAGACCCAGTACTTC. Encoded protein: CASSLDQLGRETQYF.

Ten or more counts support this clonotype. V usage is TRBV28 and J usage is TRBJ2-2; 8 bases align to TRBD1. Germline V gives CDR1 MDHEN, CDR2 SYDVKM. The CDR3 sequence is 15 residues long. V shed 6 bases and J 4 bases; nucleotides not matched to a gene: 7. The CDR3 is CASSSTGVATGELFF. In DNA form, the CDR3 reads TGTGCCAGCAGCTCGACAGGGGTTGCCACCGGGGAGCTGTTTTTT. The variable domain in full, completed from reference TRBV28 and TRBJ2-2, reads DVKVTQSSRYLVKRTGEKVFLECVQDMDHENMFWYRQDPGLGLRLIYFSYDVKMKEKGDIPEGYSVSREKKERFSLILESASTNQTSMYLCASSSTGVATGELFFGEGSRLTVL.

The chain is built from TRBV5-1 and TRBJ1-5; no clear D gene. V was shortened by 0 bases and J by 2 bases, with 15 bases between the two germline ends. CDR3 length: 17 residues. The germline CDR1 and CDR2 sequences are SGHRS and YFSETQ. CDR3 DNA sequence: TGCGCCAGCAGCTTGGTACAGACGCCCGAGGGCAATCAGCCCCAGCATTTT. Its protein product is CASSLVQTPEGNQPQHF. Using reference TRBV5-1 and TRBJ1-5 for the parts outside the CDR3, the full variable domain is KAGVTQTPRYLIKTRGQQVTLSCSPISGHRSVSWYQQTPGQGLQFLFEYFSETQRNKGNFPGRFSGRQFSNSRSEMNVSTLELGDSALYLCASSLVQTPEGNQPQHFGDGTRLSIL.

The CDR3 spells CASSLVGSNQPQHF. The CDR3 region has the DNA TGTGCCAGCAGCTTGGTGGGGAGCAATCAGCCCCAGCATTTT. The V call is TRBV5-6, the J call TRBJ1-5; D gene ambiguous. This CDR3 region has 14 residues. Looked up from germline, CDR1 is SGHDT and CDR2 is YYEEEE. V gave up 0 bases and J gave up 1 base, with 5 bases separating them.

This clonotype has a count of ten or more. The CDR3 coding sequence is TGTGCCAGCAGTTTAATCGGGAGGGTCGAGCAGTACTTC. Protein sequence: CASSLIGRVEQYF. This sequence joins TRBV28 and TRBJ2-7; 8 bases line up with TRBD2. V was pared by 2 bases and J by 6 bases, with 3 bases of the junction left unmatched. The germline CDR1 and CDR2 sequences are MDHEN and SYDVKM. The length of the CDR3 is 13 residues.

This clonotype was found many times. The chain links TRBV28 to TRBJ2-7, with a possible D match to TRBD1 (7 bases). CDR3 length: 17 residues. With 7 bases removed from V and 3 bases from J, the gap between germline ends came to 25 bases. CDR1 and CDR2 (germline): MDHEN, SYDVKM. The CDR3 spells CASILEGQAGGNYEQYF. The CDR3 region has the DNA TGTGCCAGCATCCTAGAGGGTCAGGCAGGGGGGAACTACGAGCAGTACTTC.

This sequence joins TRBV6-6 and TRBJ1-1; TRBD1 aligns across 7 bases. The CDR3 consists of 16 residues. The J segment lost 6 bases and the V segment lost 3 bases, leaving 13 bases of the junction unmatched. Germline CDR1 reads MNHNY; CDR2 reads SVGAGI (reference sequence). The CDR3 DNA reads TGTGCCAGCAGTTATCCTCCTCGACAGGGTGGTCCTGAAGCTTTCTTT. Translated, it gives CASSYPPRQGGPEAFF.

CDR3 residues: CASSLGVTAMAGYTF. CDR3 coding DNA: TGTGCCAGCAGCTTAGGAGTGACAGCTATGGCTGGCTACACCTTC. V is TRBV7-9 and J is TRBJ1-2; D may be TRBD1 (5 bases). Germline V gives CDR1 SEHNR, CDR2 FQNEAQ (reference sequence). V lost 1 base to trimming and J lost 7 bases, with 16 bases between them. This CDR3 comprises 15 residues.

The J gene is TRBJ2-2, the V gene TRBV6-2 or TRBV6-3; D not certain. CDR3 length: 13 residues. Germline CDR1 and CDR2: MNHEY and SVGEGT. V lost 6 bases to trimming and J lost 6 bases, with 11 bases between them. This CDR3 is CASSRIPSGELFF. DNA of the CDR3: TGTGCCAGCAGCCGGATCCCTTCCGGGGAGCTGTTTTTT.